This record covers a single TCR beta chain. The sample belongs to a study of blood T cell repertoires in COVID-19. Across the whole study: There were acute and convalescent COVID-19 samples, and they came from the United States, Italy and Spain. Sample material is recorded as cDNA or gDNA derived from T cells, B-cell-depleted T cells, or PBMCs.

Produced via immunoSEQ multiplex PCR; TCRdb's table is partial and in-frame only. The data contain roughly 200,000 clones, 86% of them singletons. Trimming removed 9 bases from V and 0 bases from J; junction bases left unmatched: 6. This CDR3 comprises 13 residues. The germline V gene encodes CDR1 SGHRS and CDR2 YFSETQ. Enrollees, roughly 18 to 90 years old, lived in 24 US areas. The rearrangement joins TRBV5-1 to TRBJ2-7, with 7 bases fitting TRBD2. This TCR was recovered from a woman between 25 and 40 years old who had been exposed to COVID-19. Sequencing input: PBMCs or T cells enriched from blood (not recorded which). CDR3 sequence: CAIPGLHSYEQYF. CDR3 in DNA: TGCGCCATCCCGGGACTACACTCCTACGAGCAGTACTTC.